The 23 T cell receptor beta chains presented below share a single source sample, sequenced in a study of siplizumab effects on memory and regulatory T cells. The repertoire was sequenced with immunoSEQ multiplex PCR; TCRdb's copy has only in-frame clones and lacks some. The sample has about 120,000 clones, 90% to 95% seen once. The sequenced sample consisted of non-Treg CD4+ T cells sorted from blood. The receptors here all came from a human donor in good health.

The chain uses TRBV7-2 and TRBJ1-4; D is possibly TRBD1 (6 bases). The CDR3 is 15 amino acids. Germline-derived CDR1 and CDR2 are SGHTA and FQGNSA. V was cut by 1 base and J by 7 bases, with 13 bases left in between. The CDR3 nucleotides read TGTGCCAGCAGCTTAGGGGGACAACGGGGTGAAAAACTGTTTTTT. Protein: CASSLGGQRGEKLFF.

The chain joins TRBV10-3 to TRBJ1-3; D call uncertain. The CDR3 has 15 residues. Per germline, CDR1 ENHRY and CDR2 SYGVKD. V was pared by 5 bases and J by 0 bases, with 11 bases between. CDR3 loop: CAISLAGLSGNTIYF. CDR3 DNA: TGTGCCATCAGTTTGGCCGGCCTCTCTGGAAACACCATATATTTT.

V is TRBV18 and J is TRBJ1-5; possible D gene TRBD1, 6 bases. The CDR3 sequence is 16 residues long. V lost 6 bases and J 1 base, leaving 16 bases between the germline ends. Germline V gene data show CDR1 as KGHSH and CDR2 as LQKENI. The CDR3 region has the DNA TGTGCCAGCTCCCCCCAGGCTAGGGGGAGCAATCAGCCCCAGCATTTT. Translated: CASSPQARGSNQPQHF.

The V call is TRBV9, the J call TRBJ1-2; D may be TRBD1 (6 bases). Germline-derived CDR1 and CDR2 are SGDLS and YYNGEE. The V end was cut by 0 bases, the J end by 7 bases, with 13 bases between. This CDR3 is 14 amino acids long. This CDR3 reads CASSVDIQGPGYTF. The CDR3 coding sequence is TGTGCCAGCAGCGTAGATATACAGGGTCCTGGCTACACCTTC.

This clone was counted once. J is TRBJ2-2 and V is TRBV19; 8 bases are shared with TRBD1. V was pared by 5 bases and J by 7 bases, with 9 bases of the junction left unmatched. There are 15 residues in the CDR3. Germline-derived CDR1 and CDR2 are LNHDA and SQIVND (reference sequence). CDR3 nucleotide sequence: TGTGCCAGTAGTGTGGGACAGGTCCTGGTCGGGGAGCTGTTTTTT. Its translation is CASSVGQVLVGELFF.

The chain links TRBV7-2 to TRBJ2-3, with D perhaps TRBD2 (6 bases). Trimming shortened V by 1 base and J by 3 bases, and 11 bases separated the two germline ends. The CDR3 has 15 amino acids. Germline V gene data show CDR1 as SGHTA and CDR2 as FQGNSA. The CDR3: CASSLGGVRTDTQYF. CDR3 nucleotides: TGTGCCAGCAGCTTAGGGGGGGTACGGACAGATACGCAGTATTTT. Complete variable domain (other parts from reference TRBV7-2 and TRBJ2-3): GAGVSQSPSNKVTEKGKDVELRCDPISGHTALYWYRQSLGQGLEFLIYFQGNSAPDKSGLPSDRFSAERTGGSVSTLTIQRTQQEDSAVYLCASSLGGVRTDTQYFGPGTRLTVL.

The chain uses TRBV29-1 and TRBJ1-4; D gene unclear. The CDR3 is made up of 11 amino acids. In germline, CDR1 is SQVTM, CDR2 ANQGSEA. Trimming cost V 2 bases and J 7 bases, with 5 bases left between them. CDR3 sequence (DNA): TGCAGCGTTGAAAGTCGTGAAAAACTGTTTTTT. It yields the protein CSVESREKLFF. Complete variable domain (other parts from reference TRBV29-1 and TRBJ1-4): SAVISQKPSRDICQRGTSLTIQCQVDSQVTMMFWYRQQPGQSLTLIATANQGSEATYESGFVIDKFPISRPNLTFSTLTVSNMSPEDSSIYLCSVESREKLFFGSGTQLSVL.

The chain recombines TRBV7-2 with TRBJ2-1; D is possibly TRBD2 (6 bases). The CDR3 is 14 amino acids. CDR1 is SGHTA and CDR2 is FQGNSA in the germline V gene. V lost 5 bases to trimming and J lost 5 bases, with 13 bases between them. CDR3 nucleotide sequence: TGTGCCAGCAGCCCGGGACTTAGAGACAATGAGCAGTTCTTC. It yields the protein CASSPGLRDNEQFF.

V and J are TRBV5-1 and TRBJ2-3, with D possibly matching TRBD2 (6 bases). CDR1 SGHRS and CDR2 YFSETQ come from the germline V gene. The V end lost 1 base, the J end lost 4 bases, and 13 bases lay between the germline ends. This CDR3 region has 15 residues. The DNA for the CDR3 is TGCGCCAGCAGCTTGCCACGCGGGGTGGCAGATACGCAGTATTTT. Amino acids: CASSLPRGVADTQYF.

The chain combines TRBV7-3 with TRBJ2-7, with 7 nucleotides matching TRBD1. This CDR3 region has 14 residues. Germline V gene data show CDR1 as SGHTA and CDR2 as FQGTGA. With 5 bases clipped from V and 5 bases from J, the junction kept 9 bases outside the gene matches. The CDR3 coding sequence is TGTGCCAGCAGCCTCTGGGTACAGGGGAACGAGCAGTACTTC. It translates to CASSLWVQGNEQYF.

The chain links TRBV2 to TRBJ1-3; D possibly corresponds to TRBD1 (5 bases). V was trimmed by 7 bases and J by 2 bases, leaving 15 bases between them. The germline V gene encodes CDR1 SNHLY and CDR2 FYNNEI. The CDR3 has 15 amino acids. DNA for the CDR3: TGTGCCAGCACCCTTGACAGAGTCCCTGGAAACACCATATATTTT. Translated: CASTLDRVPGNTIYF.

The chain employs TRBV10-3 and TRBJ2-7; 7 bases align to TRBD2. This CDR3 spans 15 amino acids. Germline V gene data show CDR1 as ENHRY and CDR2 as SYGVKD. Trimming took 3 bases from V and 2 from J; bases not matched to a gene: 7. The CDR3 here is CAISEGSLAAYEQYF. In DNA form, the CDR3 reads TGTGCCATCAGTGAAGGTTCGCTAGCGGCCTACGAGCAGTACTTC.

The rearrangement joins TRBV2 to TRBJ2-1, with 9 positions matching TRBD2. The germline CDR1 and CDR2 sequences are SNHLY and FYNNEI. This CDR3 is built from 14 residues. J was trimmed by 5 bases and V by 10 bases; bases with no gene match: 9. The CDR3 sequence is CATTSGRINNEQFF. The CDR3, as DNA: TGTGCCACAACTAGCGGGCGAATTAACAATGAGCAGTTCTTC.

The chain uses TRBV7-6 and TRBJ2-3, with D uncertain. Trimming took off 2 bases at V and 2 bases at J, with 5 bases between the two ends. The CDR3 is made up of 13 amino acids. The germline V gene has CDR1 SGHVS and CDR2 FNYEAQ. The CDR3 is CASSLTATDTQYF. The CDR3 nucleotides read TGTGCCAGCAGCTTAACCGCCACAGATACGCAGTATTTT.

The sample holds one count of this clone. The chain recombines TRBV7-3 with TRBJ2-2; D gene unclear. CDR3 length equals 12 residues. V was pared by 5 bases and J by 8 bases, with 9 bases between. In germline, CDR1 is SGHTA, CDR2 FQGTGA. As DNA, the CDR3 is TGTGCCAGCAGCCCCCTAGGAGGGGAGCTGTTTTTT. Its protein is CASSPLGGELFF.

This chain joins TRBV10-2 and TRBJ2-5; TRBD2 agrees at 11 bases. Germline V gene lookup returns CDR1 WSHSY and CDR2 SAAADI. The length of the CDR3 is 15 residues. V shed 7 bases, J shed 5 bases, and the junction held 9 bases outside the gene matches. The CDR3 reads CASIISGGARETQYF. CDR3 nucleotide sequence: TGCGCCAGCATTATTAGCGGGGGGGCCCGGGAGACCCAGTACTTC.

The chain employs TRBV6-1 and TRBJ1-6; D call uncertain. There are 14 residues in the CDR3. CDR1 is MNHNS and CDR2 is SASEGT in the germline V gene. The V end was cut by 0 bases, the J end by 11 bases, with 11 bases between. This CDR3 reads CASSEAEGLTPLHF. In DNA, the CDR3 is TGTGCCAGCAGTGAAGCTGAGGGTTTGACACCCCTCCACTTT.

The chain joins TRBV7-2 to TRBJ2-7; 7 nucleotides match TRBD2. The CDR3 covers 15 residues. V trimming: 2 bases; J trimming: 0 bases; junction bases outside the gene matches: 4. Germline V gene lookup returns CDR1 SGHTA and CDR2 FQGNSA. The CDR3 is CASSLSGVSSYEQYF. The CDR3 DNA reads TGTGCCAGCAGCTTAAGCGGGGTAAGCTCCTACGAGCAGTACTTC.

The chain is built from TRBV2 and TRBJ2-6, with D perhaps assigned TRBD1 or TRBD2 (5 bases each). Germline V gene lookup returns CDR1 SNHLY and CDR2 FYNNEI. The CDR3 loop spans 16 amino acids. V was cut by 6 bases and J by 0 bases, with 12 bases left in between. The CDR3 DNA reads TGTGCCAGCAGAGGGGACGGACTCTCTGGGGCCAACGTCCTGACTTTC. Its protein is CASRGDGLSGANVLTF.

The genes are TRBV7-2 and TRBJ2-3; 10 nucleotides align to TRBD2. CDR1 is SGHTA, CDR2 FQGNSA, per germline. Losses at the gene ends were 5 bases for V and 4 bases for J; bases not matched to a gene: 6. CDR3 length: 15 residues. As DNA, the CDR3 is TGTGCCAGCAGCATGAGAGGGACTAGCGCAGATACGCAGTATTTT. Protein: CASSMRGTSADTQYF.

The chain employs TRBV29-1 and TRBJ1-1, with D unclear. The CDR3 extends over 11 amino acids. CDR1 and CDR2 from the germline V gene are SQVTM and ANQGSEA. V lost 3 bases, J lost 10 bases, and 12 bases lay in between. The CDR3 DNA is TGCAGCGTTGAGGTCGGCAGAGGAGCTTTCTTT. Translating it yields CSVEVGRGAFF.

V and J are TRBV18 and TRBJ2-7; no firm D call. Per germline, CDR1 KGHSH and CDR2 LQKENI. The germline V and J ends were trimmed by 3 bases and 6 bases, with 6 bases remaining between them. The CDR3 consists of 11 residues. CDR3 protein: CASSPEGEQYF. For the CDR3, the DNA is TGTGCCAGCTCACCGGAAGGCGAGCAGTACTTC. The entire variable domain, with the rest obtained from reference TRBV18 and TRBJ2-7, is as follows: NAGVMQNPRHLVRRRGQEARLRCSPMKGHSHVYWYRQLPEEGLKFMVYLQKENIIDESGMPKERFSAEFPKEGPSILRIQQVVRGDSAAYFCASSPEGEQYFGPGTRLTVT.

CDR3 loop: CASSQLAHTMMNTGELFF. The CDR3 DNA sequence: TGTGCCAGCAGCCAATTAGCCCACACCATGATGAACACCGGGGAGCTGTTTTTT. This sequence joins TRBV7-8 and TRBJ2-2, with D unresolved. The CDR3 loop spans 18 amino acids. Looked up from germline, CDR1 is SGHVS and CDR2 is FQNEAQ. The ends were cut back, 5 bases at V and 1 base at J, with 20 bases in the middle.